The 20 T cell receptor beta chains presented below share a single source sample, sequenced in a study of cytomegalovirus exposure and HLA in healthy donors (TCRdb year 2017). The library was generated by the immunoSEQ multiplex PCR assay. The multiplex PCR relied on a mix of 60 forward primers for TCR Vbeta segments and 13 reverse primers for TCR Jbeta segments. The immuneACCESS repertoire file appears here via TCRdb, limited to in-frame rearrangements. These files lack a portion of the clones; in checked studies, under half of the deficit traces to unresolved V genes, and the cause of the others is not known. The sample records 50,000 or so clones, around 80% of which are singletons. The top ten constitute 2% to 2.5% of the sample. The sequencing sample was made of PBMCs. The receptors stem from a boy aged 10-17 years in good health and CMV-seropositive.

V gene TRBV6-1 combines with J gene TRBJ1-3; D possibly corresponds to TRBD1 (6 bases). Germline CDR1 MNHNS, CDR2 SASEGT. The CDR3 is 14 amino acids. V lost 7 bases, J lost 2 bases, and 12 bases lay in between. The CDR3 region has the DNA TGTGCCAGCATGGAAGGGGGAACTGGAAACACCATATATTTT. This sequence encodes CASMEGGTGNTIYF.

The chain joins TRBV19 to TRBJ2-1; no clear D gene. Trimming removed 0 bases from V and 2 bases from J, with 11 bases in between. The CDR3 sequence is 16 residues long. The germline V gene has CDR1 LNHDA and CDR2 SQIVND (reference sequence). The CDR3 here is CASSIDYRRAYNEQFF. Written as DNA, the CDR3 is TGTGCCAGTAGTATAGACTACCGAAGAGCCTACAATGAGCAGTTCTTC. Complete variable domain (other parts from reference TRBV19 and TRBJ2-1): DGGITQSPKYLFRKEGQNVTLSCEQNLNHDAMYWYRQDPGQGLRLIYYSQIVNDFQKGDIAEGYSVSREKKESFPLTVTSAQKNPTAFYLCASSIDYRRAYNEQFFGPGTRLTVL.

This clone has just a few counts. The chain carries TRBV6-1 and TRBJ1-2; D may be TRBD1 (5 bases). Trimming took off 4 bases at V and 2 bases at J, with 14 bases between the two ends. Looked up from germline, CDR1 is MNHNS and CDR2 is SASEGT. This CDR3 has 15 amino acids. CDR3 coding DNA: TGTGCCAGCAGTGTTCTGGTGGGGGGGAACTATGGCTACACCTTC. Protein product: CASSVLVGGNYGYTF.

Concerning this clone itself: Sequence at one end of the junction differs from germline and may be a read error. In nucleotides, the CDR3 is TGTGCTAGCAGCTTAAGTCCCTCCTACGAGCAGTACTTC. Translated, it gives CASSLSPSYEQYF. V gene TRBV7-2 combines with J gene TRBJ2-5, with D hard to call. With the DNA end fitting TRBJ2-7 better, the J assignment may be wrong. The CDR3 sequence is 13 residues long. CDR1 is SGHTA and CDR2 is FQGNSA in the germline V gene.

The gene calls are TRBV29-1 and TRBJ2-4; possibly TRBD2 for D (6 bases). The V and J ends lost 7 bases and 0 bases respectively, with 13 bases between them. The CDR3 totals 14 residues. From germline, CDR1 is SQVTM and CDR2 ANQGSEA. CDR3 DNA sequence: TGCAGCGGAGTAGCGGCTCGAGCCAAAAACATTCAGTACTTC. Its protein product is CSGVAARAKNIQYF. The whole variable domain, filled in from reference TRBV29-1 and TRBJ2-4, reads SAVISQKPSRDICQRGTSLTIQCQVDSQVTMMFWYRQQPGQSLTLIATANQGSEATYESGFVIDKFPISRPNLTFSTLTVSNMSPEDSSIYLCSGVAARAKNIQYFGAGTRLSVL.

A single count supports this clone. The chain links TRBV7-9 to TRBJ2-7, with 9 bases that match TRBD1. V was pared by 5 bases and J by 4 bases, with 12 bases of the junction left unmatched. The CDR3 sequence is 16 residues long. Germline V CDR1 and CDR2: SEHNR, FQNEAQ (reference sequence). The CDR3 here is CASSQNRGQLDYEQYF. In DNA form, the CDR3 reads TGTGCCAGCAGCCAGAACAGGGGGCAGTTGGATTACGAGCAGTACTTC.

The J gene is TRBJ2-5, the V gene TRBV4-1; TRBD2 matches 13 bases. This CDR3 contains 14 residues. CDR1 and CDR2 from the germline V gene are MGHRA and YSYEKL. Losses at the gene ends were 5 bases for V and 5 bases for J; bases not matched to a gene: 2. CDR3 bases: TGCGCCAGCAGCGGACTAGCGGGGGAGGAGACCCAGTACTTC. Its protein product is CASSGLAGEETQYF.

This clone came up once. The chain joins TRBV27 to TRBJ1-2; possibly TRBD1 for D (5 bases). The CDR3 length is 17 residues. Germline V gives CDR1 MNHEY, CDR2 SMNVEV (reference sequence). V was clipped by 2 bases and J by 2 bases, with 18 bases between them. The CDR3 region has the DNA TGTGCCAGCAGTTTAGGGGGGGGACGGGGCGCAAACTATGGCTACACCTTC. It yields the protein CASSLGGGRGANYGYTF.

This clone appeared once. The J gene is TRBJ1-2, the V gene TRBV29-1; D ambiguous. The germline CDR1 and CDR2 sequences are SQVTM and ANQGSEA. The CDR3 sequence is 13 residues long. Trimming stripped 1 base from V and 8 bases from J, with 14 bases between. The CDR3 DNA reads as TGCAGCGTTGAAGTAATCGGGTTCTACGGCTACACCTTC. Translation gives CSVEVIGFYGYTF.

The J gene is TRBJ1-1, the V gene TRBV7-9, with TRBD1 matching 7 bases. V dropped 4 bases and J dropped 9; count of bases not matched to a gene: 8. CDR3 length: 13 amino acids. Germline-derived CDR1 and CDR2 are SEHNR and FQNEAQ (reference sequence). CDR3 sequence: CASSSRGGNQAFF. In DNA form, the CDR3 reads TGTGCCAGCAGCTCAAGAGGGGGCAATCAAGCTTTCTTT.

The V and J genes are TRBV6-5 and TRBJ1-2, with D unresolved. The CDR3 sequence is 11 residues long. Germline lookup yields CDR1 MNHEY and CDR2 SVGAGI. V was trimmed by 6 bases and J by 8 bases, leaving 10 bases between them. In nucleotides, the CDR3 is TGTGCCAGCAGCCCGGGAAAGGGCTACACCTTC. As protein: CASSPGKGYTF.

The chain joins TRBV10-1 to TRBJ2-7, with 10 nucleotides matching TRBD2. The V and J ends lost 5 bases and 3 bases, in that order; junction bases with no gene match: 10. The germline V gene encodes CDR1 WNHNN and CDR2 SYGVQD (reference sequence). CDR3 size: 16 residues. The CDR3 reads CASSPASGGEDYEQYF. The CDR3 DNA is TGCGCCAGCAGTCCGGCAAGCGGGGGGGAGGACTACGAGCAGTACTTC.

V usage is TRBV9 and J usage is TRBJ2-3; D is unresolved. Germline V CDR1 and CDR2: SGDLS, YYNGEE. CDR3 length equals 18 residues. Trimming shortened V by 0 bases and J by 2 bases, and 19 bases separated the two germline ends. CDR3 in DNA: TGTGCCAGCAGCGTAGTTGCTAGGATATTAAGCAACACAGATACGCAGTATTTT. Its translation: CASSVVARILSNTDTQYF. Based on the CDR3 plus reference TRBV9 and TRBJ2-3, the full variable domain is DSGVTQTPKHLITATGQRVTLRCSPRSGDLSVYWYQQSLDQGLQFLIQYYNGEERAKGNILERFSAQQFPDLHSELNLSSLELGDSALYFCASSVVARILSNTDTQYFGPGTRLTVL.

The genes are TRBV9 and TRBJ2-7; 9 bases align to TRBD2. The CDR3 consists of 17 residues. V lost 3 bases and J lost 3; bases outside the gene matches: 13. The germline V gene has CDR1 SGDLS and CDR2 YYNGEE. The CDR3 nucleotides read TGTGCCAGCAGCGAGGGCCCCCCGGCTAGCGGGGTCTACGAGCAGTACTTC. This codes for CASSEGPPASGVYEQYF.

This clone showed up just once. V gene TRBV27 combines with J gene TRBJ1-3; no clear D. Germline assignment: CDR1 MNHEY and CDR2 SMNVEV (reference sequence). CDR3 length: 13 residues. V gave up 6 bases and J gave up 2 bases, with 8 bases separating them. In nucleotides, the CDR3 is TGTGCCAGCAGGCAGTCTGCTGGAAACACCATATATTTT. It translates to CASRQSAGNTIYF.

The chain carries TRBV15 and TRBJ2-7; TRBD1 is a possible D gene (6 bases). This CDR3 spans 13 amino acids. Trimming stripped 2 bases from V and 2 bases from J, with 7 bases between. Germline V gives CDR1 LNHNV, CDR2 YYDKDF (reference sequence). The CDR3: CATSRNRAYEQYF. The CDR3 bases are TGTGCCACCAGCAGAAACAGGGCCTACGAGCAGTACTTC.

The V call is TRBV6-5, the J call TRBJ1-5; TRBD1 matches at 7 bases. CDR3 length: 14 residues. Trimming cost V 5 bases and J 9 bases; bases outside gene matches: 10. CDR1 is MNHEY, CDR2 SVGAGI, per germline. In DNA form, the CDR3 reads TGTGCCAGCAGTGCGAAGGGGGCGTGGTGGCCCCAGCATTTT. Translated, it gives CASSAKGAWWPQHF.

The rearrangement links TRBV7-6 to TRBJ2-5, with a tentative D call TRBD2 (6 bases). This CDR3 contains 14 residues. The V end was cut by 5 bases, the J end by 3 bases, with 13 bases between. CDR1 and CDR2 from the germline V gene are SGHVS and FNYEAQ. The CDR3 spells CASSPERTKETQYF. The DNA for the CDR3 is TGTGCCAGCAGCCCGGAGCGGACTAAAGAGACCCAGTACTTC. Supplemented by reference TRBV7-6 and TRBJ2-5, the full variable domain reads GAGVSQSPRYKVTKRGQDVALRCDPISGHVSLYWYRQALGQGPEFLTYFNYEAQQDKSGLPNDRFSAERPEGSISTLTIQRTEQRDSAMYRCASSPERTKETQYFGPGTRLLVL.

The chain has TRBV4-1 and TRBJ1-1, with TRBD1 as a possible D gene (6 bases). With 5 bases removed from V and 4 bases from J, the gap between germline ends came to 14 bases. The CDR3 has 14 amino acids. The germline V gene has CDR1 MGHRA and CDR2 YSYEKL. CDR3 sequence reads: CASSFRPGVTEAFF. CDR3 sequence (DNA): TGCGCCAGCAGCTTCCGCCCAGGGGTCACTGAAGCTTTCTTT.

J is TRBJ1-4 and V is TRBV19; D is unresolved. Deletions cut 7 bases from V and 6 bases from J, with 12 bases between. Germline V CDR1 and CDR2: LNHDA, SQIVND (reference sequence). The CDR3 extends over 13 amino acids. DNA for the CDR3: TGTGCCAGTACTCTCGCGGGTCATGAAAAACTGTTTTTT. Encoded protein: CASTLAGHEKLFF.